Listed here are 5 T cell receptor beta chains from one sample, sequenced in a study of blood T cell repertoires in COVID-19. TCRdb's copy holds only in-frame clones and misses some; the assay was immunoSEQ multiplex PCR. Of some 250,000 clones listed, 75% to 90% are singletons. The specimen was PBMCs or T cells enriched from blood (not recorded which). These receptors all come from a woman between 50 and 59 years old who had recovered from COVID-19.

This clone came up once. This sequence joins TRBV27 and TRBJ2-7; 8 nucleotides match TRBD2. This CDR3 contains 15 residues. Germline V lookup: CDR1 MNHEY, CDR2 SMNVEV (reference sequence). Germline trimming cut 2 bases from V and 7 bases from J; bases unmatched to any gene: 10. CDR3 DNA: TGTGCCAGCAGTTTACAACTAGCGGACCCTAAGGAGCAGTACTTC. Protein product: CASSLQLADPKEQYF.

The V gene is TRBV28, the J gene TRBJ1-5, with D unresolved. The germline CDR1 and CDR2 sequences are MDHEN and SYDVKM. The V end was cut by 7 bases, the J end by 9 bases, with 13 bases between. The CDR3 loop spans 12 amino acids. CDR3 residues: CASTTPGGPQHF. The CDR3 DNA reads TGTGCCAGCACCACTCCCGGTGGGCCCCAGCATTTT.

This clone was seen more than once but under ten times. The rearrangement uses TRBV18 and TRBJ1-1, with D perhaps TRBD1 (5 bases). Germline values: CDR1 KGHSH, CDR2 LQKENI. CDR3 length: 13 residues. Trimming cost V 4 bases and J 3 bases, with 9 bases left between them. The CDR3 DNA reads TGTGCCAGCTCACAGGGGCTGGACACTGAAGCTTTCTTT. Its protein product is CASSQGLDTEAFF. Full variable domain (remainder filled in from reference TRBV18 and TRBJ1-1): NAGVMQNPRHLVRRRGQEARLRCSPMKGHSHVYWYRQLPEEGLKFMVYLQKENIIDESGMPKERFSAEFPKEGPSILRIQQVVRGDSAAYFCASSQGLDTEAFFGQGTRLTVV.

This rearrangement joins TRBV4-2 to TRBJ1-1; 9 bases fit TRBD1. The CDR3 consists of 18 residues. Germline V gene sequence: CDR1 LGHNA, CDR2 YNFKEQ. V shed 4 bases, J shed 3 bases, and the junction held 15 bases outside the gene matches. This chain's CDR3 is CASSLPLTGGGGDTEAFF. The CDR3 DNA reads TGTGCCAGCAGCCTGCCGCTTACAGGGGGCGGAGGGGACACTGAAGCTTTCTTT.

This clone was counted between two and nine times. The chain recombines TRBV27 with TRBJ2-2; D unresolved. The CDR3 is made up of 15 amino acids. The germline V and J ends were trimmed by 3 bases and 0 bases, with 8 bases remaining between them. The V gene's germline CDR1 is MNHEY and CDR2 SMNVEV (reference sequence). CDR3 DNA: TGTGCCAGCAGTTTTTATATCGCGAACACCGGGGAGCTGTTTTTT. Translated, it gives CASSFYIANTGELFF.